The 28 T cell receptor beta chains presented below share a single source sample, sequenced in a study of patients and donors after allogeneic stem cell transplantation. From the RT-PCR reads, TCRdb called clonotypes with MiXCR, one entry per CDR3 protein. The table records about 960,000 distinct CDR3 sequences, more than 15% of them present only once. The source material was blood, either unsorted or a sorted T cell fraction (not recorded which). These receptors were taken from a human donor who was either an allogeneic HSCT recipient or a stem cell or donor lymphocyte infusion donor (not recorded which). It is not recorded whose cells these are; they may come from a transplant donor.

This clonotype was counted between two and nine times. This sequence joins TRBV6-2 or TRBV6-3 and TRBJ2-1; D is unclear. Germline V gene lookup returns CDR1 MNHEY and CDR2 SVGEGT. The CDR3 spans 13 residues. Between the trimmed V and J ends, which lost 2 bases and 6 bases, there was a span of 8 bases. The CDR3 is CASSYLDLNEQFF. CDR3 bases: TGTGCCAGCAGTTACCTCGACCTCAATGAGCAGTTCTTC.

This clonotype was seen a handful of times. The CDR3 spells CSARDGGSTQETQYF. Here the CDR3 DNA reads TGCAGTGCTAGAGATGGGGGGTCAACTCAAGAGACCCAGTACTTC. This chain joins TRBV20-1 and TRBJ2-5, with D tentatively TRBD2 (6 bases). This CDR3 region has 15 residues. V lost 0 bases and J lost 2, with 13 bases in between. The germline CDR1 and CDR2 sequences are DFQATT and SNEGSKA (reference sequence).

This clonotype was seen a few times. J is TRBJ2-2 and V is TRBV25-1; 10 nucleotides line up with TRBD2. Germline V lookup: CDR1 MGHDK, CDR2 SYGVNS. The CDR3 totals 16 residues. The V and J ends lost 3 bases and 3 bases, in that order; junction bases with no gene match: 4. DNA of the CDR3: TGTGCCAGCAGTGATCCCGGGACTAGCGACACCGGGGAGCTGTTTTTT. Its protein is CASSDPGTSDTGELFF.

In this sample, this clonotype turned up a few times. V is TRBV10-3 and J is TRBJ1-3, with D uncertain. The germline V and J ends were trimmed by 6 bases and 1 base, with 10 bases remaining between them. This CDR3 comprises 14 residues. Germline loops: CDR1 ENHRY, CDR2 SYGVKD. The DNA for the CDR3 is TGTGCCATCAGGAAGGGATCATCTGGAAACACCATATATTTT. This gives the protein CAIRKGSSGNTIYF.

This clonotype was recorded a few times. The chain couples TRBV5-1 to TRBJ2-1; 11 bases are a match to TRBD1. V was pared by 3 bases and J by 4 bases, with 12 bases of the junction left unmatched. CDR1 is SGHRS, CDR2 YFSETQ, per germline. This CDR3 is 18 amino acids long. CDR3 nucleotides: TGCGCCAGCAGCTCAAGACTTACCGGGACAGGGGGTTACAATGAGCAGTTCTTC. It yields the protein CASSSRLTGTGGYNEQFF.

This clonotype was recorded once. The chain carries TRBV6-2 or TRBV6-3 and TRBJ2-4, with D possibly TRBD2 on 5 matching bases. CDR1 MNHEY and CDR2 SVGEGT come from the germline V gene. This CDR3 comprises 16 residues. V gave up 11 bases and J gave up 1 base, with 21 bases separating them. The CDR3 loop reads CASREGHAVAKNIQYF. In nucleotides, the CDR3 is TGTGCCTCCCGGGAAGGTCACGCCGTGGCCAAAAACATTCAGTACTTC.

This chain joins TRBV7-2 and TRBJ2-7; the D gene is possibly TRBD2 (5 bases). The germline V gene encodes CDR1 SGHTA and CDR2 FQGNSA. Trimming shortened V by 5 bases and J by 5 bases, and 13 bases separated the two germline ends. CDR3 size: 13 residues. CDR3 DNA: TGTGCCAGCAGCCCCTCTCCGGGGAACGAGCAGTACTTC. This codes for CASSPSPGNEQYF. The full variable domain, with the rest looked up from reference TRBV7-2 and TRBJ2-7, is GAGVSQSPSNKVTEKGKDVELRCDPISGHTALYWYRQSLGQGLEFLIYFQGNSAPDKSGLPSDRFSAERTGGSVSTLTIQRTQQEDSAVYLCASSPSPGNEQYFGPGTRLTVT.

This chain connects TRBV11-3 to TRBJ2-3, with D possibly TRBD1 on 5 matching bases. Trimming removed 0 bases at V and 0 bases at J, with 10 bases between. The CDR3 sequence is 16 residues long. Germline-derived CDR1 and CDR2 are SGHNT and YENEEA. The CDR3 here is CASSLDLTESTDTQYF. The CDR3 region has the DNA TGTGCCAGCAGCTTAGATTTGACAGAGAGCACAGATACGCAGTATTTT.

This clonotype was counted ten times or more. This chain joins TRBV12-3 or TRBV12-4 and TRBJ1-1; D uncertain. The V gene lost 6 bases and the J gene lost 3 bases, with 11 bases spanning the gap. CDR3 length equals 13 residues. The CDR3 region has the DNA TGTGCCAGCAGACCCGGAGGGTACACTGAAGCTTTCTTT. Amino acids: CASRPGGYTEAFF.

This clonotype was recorded many times. The chain combines TRBV5-1 with TRBJ2-1; D remains ambiguous. The length of the CDR3 is 15 residues. V shed 0 bases and J shed 4 bases, with 11 bases lying between them. CDR1 is SGHRS and CDR2 is YFSETQ in the germline V gene. CDR3 protein: CASSLVAEIYNEQFF. CDR3 coding DNA: TGCGCCAGCAGCTTGGTGGCAGAAATTTACAATGAGCAGTTCTTC. Drawing the rest from reference TRBV5-1 and TRBJ2-1, the complete variable domain is KAGVTQTPRYLIKTRGQQVTLSCSPISGHRSVSWYQQTPGQGLQFLFEYFSETQRNKGNFPGRFSGRQFSNSRSEMNVSTLELGDSALYLCASSLVAEIYNEQFFGPGTRLTVL.

The table lists this clonotype with a few counts. The chain combines TRBV12-3 or TRBV12-4 with TRBJ1-1; D gene ambiguous. Trimming left V 1 base short and J 4 bases short, with 13 bases between. This CDR3 contains 15 residues. The CDR3 sequence is CASSLVPWESTEAFF. The CDR3 nucleotides are TGTGCCAGCAGTTTAGTTCCATGGGAGAGCACTGAAGCTTTCTTT.

This clonotype has at least ten counts. The V gene is TRBV20-1, the J gene TRBJ2-3; 14 positions match TRBD2. Germline CDR1 and CDR2: DFQATT and SNEGSKA (reference sequence). This CDR3 is built from 16 residues. CDR3: CRARRLAGGPTDTQYF. Written as DNA, the CDR3 is TGCAGGGCCCGCCGACTAGCGGGAGGGCCTACAGATACGCAGTATTTT.

This rearrangement joins TRBV20-1 to TRBJ1-1; D ambiguous. From germline, CDR1 is DFQATT and CDR2 SNEGSKA (reference sequence). The CDR3 has 14 residues. Between the trimmed V and J ends, which lost 6 bases and 1 base, there was a span of 15 bases. The CDR3 coding sequence is TGCAGTGCCCCGGGAACACGATCGAACACTGAAGCTTTCTTT. Protein product: CSAPGTRSNTEAFF.

This clonotype was counted many times. V gene TRBV10-3 combines with J gene TRBJ2-5; D tentatively reads TRBD1 or TRBD2 (5 bases each). The CDR3 is 14 amino acids. V lost 10 bases and J 4 bases, leaving 19 bases between the germline ends. From germline, CDR1 is ENHRY and CDR2 SYGVKD. The CDR3 DNA follows: TGTGCCACCGATGACGCCGGGACCGCAGAGACCCAGTACTTC. Its translation: CATDDAGTAETQYF.

The table lists this clonotype with a few counts. The genes are TRBV3-1 and TRBJ1-6, with TRBD1 as a possible D gene (5 bases). The CDR3 extends over 16 amino acids. Germline V lookup: CDR1 LGHDT, CDR2 YNNKEL (reference sequence). The V gene lost 3 bases and the J gene lost 5 bases, with 14 bases spanning the gap. DNA of the CDR3: TGTGCCAGCAGCCAGCAAAGGGACGGCGATAATTCACCCCTCCACTTT. Its translation is CASSQQRDGDNSPLHF.

The V gene is TRBV10-3, the J gene TRBJ1-2; D is undetermined. CDR1 is ENHRY, CDR2 SYGVKD, per germline. There are 12 residues in the CDR3. V was pared by 3 bases and J by 8 bases, with 10 bases between. For the CDR3, the DNA is TGTGCCATCAGTGACGGCGGGTTAGGCTACACCTTC. This codes for CAISDGGLGYTF.

The V and J genes are TRBV10-2 and TRBJ2-1; 8 positions agree with TRBD2. Trimming cost V 0 bases and J 6 bases; bases outside gene matches: 7. The CDR3 extends over 16 amino acids. Looked up from germline, CDR1 is WSHSY and CDR2 is SAAADI. This CDR3 reads CASSESRGLAGNEQFF. In DNA form, the CDR3 reads TGCGCCAGCAGTGAGTCGCGAGGACTAGCTGGCAATGAGCAGTTCTTC.

The table lists this clonotype with a few counts. The rearrangement joins TRBV9 to TRBJ1-6, with D perhaps matching TRBD1 (5 bases). The CDR3 loop spans 14 amino acids. Trimming stripped 0 bases from V and 9 bases from J, with 10 bases between. CDR1 and CDR2 (germline): SGDLS, YYNGEE. CDR3 sequence: CASSVGQFGSPLHF. The DNA of the CDR3 is TGTGCCAGCAGCGTAGGACAGTTCGGTTCACCCCTCCACTTT. The complete variable domain, with remaining parts taken from reference TRBV9 and TRBJ1-6, reads DSGVTQTPKHLITATGQRVTLRCSPRSGDLSVYWYQQSLDQGLQFLIQYYNGEERAKGNILERFSAQQFPDLHSELNLSSLELGDSALYFCASSVGQFGSPLHFGNGTRLTVT.

The table lists this clonotype with a few counts. The chain links TRBV5-6 to TRBJ2-5; D is perhaps TRBD2 (5 bases). The CDR3 length is 15 residues. Germline V gene data show CDR1 as SGHDT and CDR2 as YYEEEE. V lost 3 bases and J lost 3, with 15 bases in between. The CDR3 nucleotides read TGTGCCAGCAGCTCCGGGATCTCAGTCGAAGAGACCCAGTACTTC. Protein product: CASSSGISVEETQYF.

Only a few counts were recorded for this clonotype. This chain joins TRBV15 and TRBJ2-7, with D perhaps TRBD1 (6 bases). The germline V gene has CDR1 LNHNV and CDR2 YYDKDF (reference sequence). Trimming removed 3 bases from V and 0 bases from J, with 9 bases in between. The CDR3 totals 14 residues. The CDR3, as DNA: TGTGCCACCAGCAGTTCACAGGGCTCCTACGAGCAGTACTTC. Encoded protein: CATSSSQGSYEQYF.

This clonotype came up a few times. This chain uses TRBV18 with TRBJ1-4, with TRBD1 identical over 10 bases. The length of the CDR3 is 14 residues. Germline CDR1 KGHSH, CDR2 LQKENI. The V and J ends lost 7 bases and 6 bases, in that order; junction bases with no gene match: 5. The CDR3 protein is CASLPDRGYEKLFF. The DNA of the CDR3 is TGTGCCAGCTTACCGGACAGGGGGTATGAAAAACTGTTTTTT.

This clonotype was seen more than once but under ten times. The chain employs TRBV6-2 or TRBV6-3 and TRBJ1-1; D is undetermined. The CDR3 totals 11 residues. V was shortened by 9 bases and J by 7 bases, with 12 bases between the two germline ends. The germline CDR1 and CDR2 sequences are MNHEY and SVGEGT. The CDR3 DNA reads TGTGCCAGTGTAGGACGTGGTGAAGCTTTCTTT. Its translation is CASVGRGEAFF.

This clonotype has a handful of counts. The genes are TRBV6-1 and TRBJ2-1; 7 bases agree with TRBD1. Germline loops: CDR1 MNHNS, CDR2 SASEGT. Trimming at V came to 6 bases and at J to 6 bases, leaving 11 bases not matched to a gene. This CDR3 has 15 amino acids. The CDR3: CASRLYRGFTNEQFF. Written as DNA, the CDR3 is TGTGCCAGCAGACTATACAGGGGATTTACCAATGAGCAGTTCTTC.

The chain recombines TRBV12-3 or TRBV12-4 with TRBJ2-3; D gene ambiguous. Between the trimmed V and J ends, which lost 2 bases and 1 base, there was a span of 10 bases. This CDR3 has 15 amino acids. The CDR3 region has the DNA TGTGCCAGCAGTTTACAGGCGCTAGGCACAGATACGCAGTATTTT. Protein: CASSLQALGTDTQYF.

This clonotype was seen at least ten times. V gene TRBV29-1 combines with J gene TRBJ2-7; maybe TRBD1 (6 bases). CDR3 length: 11 amino acids. Trimming removed 7 bases at V and 3 bases at J, with 10 bases between. Germline CDR1 and CDR2: SQVTM and ANQGSEA. In DNA form, the CDR3 reads TGCAGCGCCTCGGACAGCTACGAGCAGTACTTC. Translation: CSASDSYEQYF.

The chain carries TRBV6-2 or TRBV6-3 and TRBJ2-1; D may be TRBD2 (6 bases). V shed 4 bases and J shed 0 bases, with 13 bases lying between them. The CDR3 runs 16 residues. Germline lookup yields CDR1 MNHEY and CDR2 SVGEGT. The CDR3 DNA sequence: TGTGCCAGCAGTTCCCGGGGAGCGGGCTCCTACAATGAGCAGTTCTTC. Encoded protein: CASSSRGAGSYNEQFF.

There are a few counts of this clonotype. V usage is TRBV20-1 and J usage is TRBJ1-1, with D perhaps matching TRBD1 (5 bases). From germline, CDR1 is DFQATT and CDR2 SNEGSKA (reference sequence). CDR3 length: 15 amino acids. V was cut by 0 bases and J by 2 bases, with 13 bases left in between. In DNA, the CDR3 is TGCAGTGCTAGAGAGTCCGGGGGATCCAACACTGAAGCTTTCTTT. Translating it yields CSARESGGSNTEAFF.

The V and J genes are TRBV7-6 and TRBJ1-3, with D hard to call. Germline CDR1 reads SGHVS; CDR2 reads FNYEAQ. Trimming stripped 1 base from V and 0 bases from J, with 7 bases between. This CDR3 spans 15 amino acids. The CDR3 spells CASSLVRRSGNTIYF. The CDR3 DNA sequence: TGTGCCAGCAGCTTAGTCAGGCGCTCTGGAAACACCATATATTTT. Based on the CDR3 plus reference TRBV7-6 and TRBJ1-3, the full variable domain is GAGVSQSPRYKVTKRGQDVALRCDPISGHVSLYWYRQALGQGPEFLTYFNYEAQQDKSGLPNDRFSAERPEGSISTLTIQRTEQRDSAMYRCASSLVRRSGNTIYFGEGSWLTVV.